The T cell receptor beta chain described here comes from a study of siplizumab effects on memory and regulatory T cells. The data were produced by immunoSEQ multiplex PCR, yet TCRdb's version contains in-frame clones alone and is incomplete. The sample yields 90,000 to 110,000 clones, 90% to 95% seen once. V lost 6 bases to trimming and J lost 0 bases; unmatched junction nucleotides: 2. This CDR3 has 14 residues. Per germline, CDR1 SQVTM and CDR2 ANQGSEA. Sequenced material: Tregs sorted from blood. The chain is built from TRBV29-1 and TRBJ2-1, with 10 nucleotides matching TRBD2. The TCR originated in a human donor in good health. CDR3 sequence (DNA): TGCAGCGTACTAGCGGGGAGCTCCTACAATGAGCAGTTCTTC. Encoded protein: CSVLAGSSYNEQFF.